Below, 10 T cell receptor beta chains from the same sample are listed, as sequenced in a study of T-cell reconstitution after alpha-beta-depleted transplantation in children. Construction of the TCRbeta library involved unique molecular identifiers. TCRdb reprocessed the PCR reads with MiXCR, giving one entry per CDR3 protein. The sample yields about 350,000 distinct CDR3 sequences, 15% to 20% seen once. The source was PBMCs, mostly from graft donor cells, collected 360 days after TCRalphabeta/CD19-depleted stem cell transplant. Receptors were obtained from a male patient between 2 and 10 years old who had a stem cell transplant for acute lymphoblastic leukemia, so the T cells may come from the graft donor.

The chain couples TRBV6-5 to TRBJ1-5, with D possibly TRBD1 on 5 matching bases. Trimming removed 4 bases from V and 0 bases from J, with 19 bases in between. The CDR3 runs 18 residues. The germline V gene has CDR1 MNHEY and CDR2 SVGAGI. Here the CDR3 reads CASSFPRAWDYSNQPQHF. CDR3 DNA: TGTGCCAGCAGTTTCCCCAGGGCATGGGATTATAGCAATCAGCCCCAGCATTTT.

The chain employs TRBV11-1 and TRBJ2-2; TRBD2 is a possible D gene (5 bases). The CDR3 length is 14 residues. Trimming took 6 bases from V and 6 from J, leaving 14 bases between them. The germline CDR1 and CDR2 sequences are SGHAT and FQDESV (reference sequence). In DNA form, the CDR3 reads TGTGCCAGCAGTCCCTATCAGAGGGCCGGGGAGCTGTTTTTT. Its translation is CASSPYQRAGELFF.

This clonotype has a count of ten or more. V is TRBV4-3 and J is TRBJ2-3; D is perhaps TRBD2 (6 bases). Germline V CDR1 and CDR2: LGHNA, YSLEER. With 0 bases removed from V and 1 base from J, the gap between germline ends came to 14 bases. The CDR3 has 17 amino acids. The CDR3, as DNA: TGCGCCAGCAGCCAAGATCCGCAGCGGGTAGGCACAGATACGCAGTATTTT. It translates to CASSQDPQRVGTDTQYF.

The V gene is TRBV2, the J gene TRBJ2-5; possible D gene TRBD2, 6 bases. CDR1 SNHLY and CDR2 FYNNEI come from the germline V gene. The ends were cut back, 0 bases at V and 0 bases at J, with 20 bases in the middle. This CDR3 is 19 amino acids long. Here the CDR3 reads CASSEAQYRWRDYQETQYF. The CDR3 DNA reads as TGTGCCAGCAGTGAAGCGCAATACCGGTGGAGGGATTACCAAGAGACCCAGTACTTC.

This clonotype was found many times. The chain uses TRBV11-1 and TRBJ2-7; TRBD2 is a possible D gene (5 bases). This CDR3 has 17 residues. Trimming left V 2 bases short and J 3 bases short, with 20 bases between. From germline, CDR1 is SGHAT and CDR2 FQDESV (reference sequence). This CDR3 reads CASSLSNPLGLLYEQYF. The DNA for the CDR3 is TGTGCCAGCAGCTTAAGCAACCCCTTAGGACTCCTCTACGAGCAGTACTTC.

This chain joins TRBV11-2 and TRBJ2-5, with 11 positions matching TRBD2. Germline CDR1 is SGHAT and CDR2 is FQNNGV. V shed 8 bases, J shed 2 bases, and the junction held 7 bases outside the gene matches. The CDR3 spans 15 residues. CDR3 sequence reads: CASQIAGGPQETQYF. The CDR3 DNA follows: TGTGCCAGCCAAATAGCGGGAGGGCCACAAGAGACCCAGTACTTC.

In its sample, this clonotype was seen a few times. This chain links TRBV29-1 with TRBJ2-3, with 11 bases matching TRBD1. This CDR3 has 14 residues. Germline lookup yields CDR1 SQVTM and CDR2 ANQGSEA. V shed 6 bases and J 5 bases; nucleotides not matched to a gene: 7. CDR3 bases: TGCAGCGTGGTGGACAGGGGGCCGAAAGATACGCAGTATTTT. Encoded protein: CSVVDRGPKDTQYF.

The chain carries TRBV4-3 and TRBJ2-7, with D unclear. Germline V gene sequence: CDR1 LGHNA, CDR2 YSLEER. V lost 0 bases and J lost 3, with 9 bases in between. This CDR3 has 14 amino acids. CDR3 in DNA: TGCGCCAGCAGCCAAGATGGCGGAATCTACGAGCAGTACTTC. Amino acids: CASSQDGGIYEQYF.

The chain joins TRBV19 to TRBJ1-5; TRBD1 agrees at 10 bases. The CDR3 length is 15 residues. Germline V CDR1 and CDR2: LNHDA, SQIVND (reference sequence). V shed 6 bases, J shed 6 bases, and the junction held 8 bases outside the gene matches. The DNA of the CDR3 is TGTGCCAGTAGAACCAGACAGGGGGCACTTCAGCCCCAGCATTTT. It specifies CASRTRQGALQPQHF.

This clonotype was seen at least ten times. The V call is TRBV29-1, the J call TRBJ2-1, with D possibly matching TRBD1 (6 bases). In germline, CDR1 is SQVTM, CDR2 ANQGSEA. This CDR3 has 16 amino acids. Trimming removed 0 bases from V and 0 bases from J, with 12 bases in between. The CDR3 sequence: CSVEDLRGGSYNEQFF. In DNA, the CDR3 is TGCAGCGTTGAAGATCTTCGAGGGGGCTCCTACAATGAGCAGTTCTTC.